This T cell receptor (beta chain) was obtained from a study of T cell repertoires in cytomegalovirus infection. Looking at the study overall: Public signatures in TCR beta pointed to CMV infection and matching HLA type.

Study findings and constraints: CMV carriers having the relevant HLA were flagged by cumulative public TCR beta family frequency. Ex vivo, HLA-C-restricted CMV-specific TCR beta clonotypes prevailed over the rest of the response.

This clonotype was seen only a few times. As yet, its antigen is unknown. TCRdb re-analysed the reads in MiXCR, keeping a single row per CDR3 protein. The sample lists around 170,000 distinct CDR3 sequences, about a sixth occurring once. There are 13 residues in the CDR3. The V end was cut by 1 base, the J end by 6 bases, with 10 bases between. In germline, CDR1 is SGHDT, CDR2 YYEEEE. The sample taken for sequencing was CD8+ T cells from PBMCs. The rearrangement uses TRBV5-6 and TRBJ1-1; the D is unclear. The TCR was taken from a human donor in good health (CMV status not recorded). Some clones in this sample may be carry-over from other donors' samples. This chain's CDR3 is CASSLIRRPEAFF. Written as DNA, the CDR3 is TGTGCCAGCAGCTTGATTAGAAGACCTGAAGCTTTCTTT.